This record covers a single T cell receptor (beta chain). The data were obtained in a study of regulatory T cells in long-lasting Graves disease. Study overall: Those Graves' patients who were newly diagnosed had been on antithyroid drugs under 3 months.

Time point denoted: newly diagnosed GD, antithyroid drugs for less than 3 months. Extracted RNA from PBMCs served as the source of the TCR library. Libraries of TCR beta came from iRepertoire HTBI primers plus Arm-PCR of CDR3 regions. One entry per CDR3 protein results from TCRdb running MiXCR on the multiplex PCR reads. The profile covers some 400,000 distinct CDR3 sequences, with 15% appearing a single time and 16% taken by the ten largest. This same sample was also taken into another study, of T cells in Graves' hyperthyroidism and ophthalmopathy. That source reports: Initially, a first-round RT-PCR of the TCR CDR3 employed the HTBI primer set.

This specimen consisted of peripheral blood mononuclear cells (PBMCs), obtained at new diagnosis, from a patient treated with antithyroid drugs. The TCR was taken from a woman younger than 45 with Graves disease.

The CDR3 DNA is TGTGCCAGCTCACCACAAGGACAGAACTATGGCTACACCTTC. It specifies CASSPQGQNYGYTF. The chain recombines TRBV18 with TRBJ1-2; weak D call: TRBD1 (6 bases). Germline V lookup: CDR1 KGHSH, CDR2 LQKENI. The CDR3 length is 14 residues. V lost 1 base to trimming and J lost 2 bases, with 8 bases between them.